The clone carrying this T cell receptor beta chain was detected once. The data were obtained in a study of blood T cell repertoires in COVID-19. Background on the study: Samples of COVID-19 (acute and convalescent) were obtained from the United States, Italy and Spain. Sample material is recorded as cDNA or gDNA derived from T cells, B-cell-depleted T cells, or PBMCs.

V was shortened by 8 bases and J by 0 bases, with 11 bases between the two germline ends. The germline V gene encodes CDR1 MDHEN and CDR2 SYDVKM. CDR3 length: 14 residues. Source study methods: Reference gene primers were amplified, and this amplification served to estimate nucleated cell counts. The data were produced by immunoSEQ multiplex PCR, yet TCRdb's version contains in-frame clones alone and is incomplete. The D gene and trimming were derived from the DNA, and the V and J assignments and clone size from that table. The sample includes roughly 250,000 clones, about nine tenths of them seen just once.

The receptor's source is a woman in her thirties or forties with acute COVID-19. The V and J genes are TRBV28 and TRBJ2-1; D is perhaps TRBD2 (5 bases). Material for sequencing was PBMCs or T cells enriched from blood (not recorded which). The CDR3 loop is CASSGGSSYNEQFF. CDR3 nucleotides: TGTGCCAGCTCGGGTGGGAGCTCCTACAATGAGCAGTTCTTC. The full variable domain, rest sourced from reference TRBV28 and TRBJ2-1, is DVKVTQSSRYLVKRTGEKVFLECVQDMDHENMFWYRQDPGLGLRLIYFSYDVKMKEKGDIPEGYSVSREKKERFSLILESASTNQTSMYLCASSGGSSYNEQFFGPGTRLTVL.